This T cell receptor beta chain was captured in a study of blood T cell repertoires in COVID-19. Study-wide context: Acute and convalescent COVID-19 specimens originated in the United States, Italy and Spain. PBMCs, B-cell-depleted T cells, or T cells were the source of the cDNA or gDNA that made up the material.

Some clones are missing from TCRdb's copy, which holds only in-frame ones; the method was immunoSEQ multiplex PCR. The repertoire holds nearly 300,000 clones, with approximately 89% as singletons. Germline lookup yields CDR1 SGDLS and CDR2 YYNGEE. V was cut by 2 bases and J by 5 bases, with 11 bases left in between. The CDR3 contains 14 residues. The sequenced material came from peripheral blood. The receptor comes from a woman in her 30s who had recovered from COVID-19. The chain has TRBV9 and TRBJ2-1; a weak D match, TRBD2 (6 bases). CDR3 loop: CASSVQGGDNEQFF. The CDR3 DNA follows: TGTGCCAGCAGCGTCCAGGGAGGAGACAATGAGCAGTTCTTC.